This T cell receptor (beta chain) was profiled in a study of T cells of healthy individuals. This clonotype was counted ten times or more. TCRdb independently ran MiXCR on the 5' RACE reads; one entry per CDR3 protein. The sample contains 85,000 to 100,000 distinct CDR3 sequences, 15% to 20% of which appear only once. The CDR3 is 14 residues long. V lost 7 bases, J lost 0 bases, and 10 bases lay in between. Germline V lookup: CDR1 MNHNS, CDR2 SASEGT. The source of this sequence is a human donor in good health. The V and J genes are TRBV6-1 and TRBJ1-5; D is unclear. CDR3 sequence: CASTRSTSNQPQHF. DNA for the CDR3: TGTGCCAGCACCCGGTCAACTAGCAATCAGCCCCAGCATTTT.